These 5 T cell receptor beta chains came from one sample sequenced in a study of blood T cell repertoires in COVID-19. Some clones are missing from TCRdb's copy, which holds only in-frame ones; the method was immunoSEQ multiplex PCR. The sample holds about 240,000 clones; roughly 89% are singletons and the top ten take roughly 10%. Sequenced sample: PBMCs or T cells enriched from blood (not recorded which). Receptors were obtained from a man in his forties who had recovered from COVID-19.

The gene calls are TRBV27 and TRBJ1-5; 8 nucleotides agree with TRBD1. Germline V CDR1 and CDR2: MNHEY, SMNVEV (reference sequence). CDR3 length: 14 residues. The junction had 3 bases not matched to a gene; V was cut back by 4 bases and J by 4 bases. CDR3 loop: CASSYRGLNQPQHF. For the CDR3, the DNA is TGTGCCAGCAGTTACAGGGGGTTGAATCAGCCCCAGCATTTT.

The chain couples TRBV10-2 to TRBJ2-7, with no clear D. CDR3 size: 11 residues. The germline V gene has CDR1 WSHSY and CDR2 SAAADI. Trimming took 10 bases from V and 7 from J, leaving 14 bases between them. The CDR3 is CATNSNGEQYF. The CDR3 nucleotides read TGCGCCACCAACTCCAACGGGGAGCAGTACTTC.

J is TRBJ1-4 and V is TRBV11-3, with 10 bases lining up with TRBD1. Germline CDR1 and CDR2: SGHNT and YENEEA. J lost 14 bases, V lost 3 bases, and 6 bases had no gene match. The CDR3 has 13 residues. CDR3 protein: CASSLSTGGRLFF. The CDR3, as DNA: TGTGCCAGCAGCTTGTCGACAGGGGGCCGGCTGTTTTTT.

The chain combines TRBV3-1 (or the pseudogene TRBV3-2) with TRBJ1-6; D is unresolved. Per germline, CDR1 LGHDT and CDR2 YNNKEL (reference sequence). This CDR3 has 15 residues. Trimming took off 2 bases at V and 1 base at J, with 6 bases between the two ends. CDR3 protein: CASSQQASYNSPLHF. CDR3 nucleotide sequence: TGTGCCAGCAGCCAACAGGCGTCCTATAATTCACCCCTCCACTTT.

The chain uses TRBV9 and TRBJ1-5, with 11 bases identical to TRBD1. This CDR3 is built from 14 residues. Per germline, CDR1 SGDLS and CDR2 YYNGEE. V dropped 4 bases and J dropped 6; count of bases not matched to a gene: 3. The DNA for the CDR3 is TGTGCCAGCAGCCTCGGGACAGGGGGTCAGCCCCAGCATTTT. Its translation: CASSLGTGGQPQHF.